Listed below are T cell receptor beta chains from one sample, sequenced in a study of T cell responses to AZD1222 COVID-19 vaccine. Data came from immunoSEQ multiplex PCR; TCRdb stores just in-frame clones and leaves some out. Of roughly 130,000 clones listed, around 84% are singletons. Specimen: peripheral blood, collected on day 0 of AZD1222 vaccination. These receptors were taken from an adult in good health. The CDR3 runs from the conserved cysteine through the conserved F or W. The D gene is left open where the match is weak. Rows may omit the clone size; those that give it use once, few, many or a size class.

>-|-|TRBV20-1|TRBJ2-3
CSASRAPQDTQYF
TGCAGTGCTAGTAGGGCCCCCCAAGATACGCAGTATTTT
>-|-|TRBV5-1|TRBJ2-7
CASSRKTGSYEQYF
TGCGCCAGCAGCCGAAAGACGGGATCATACGAGCAGTACTTC
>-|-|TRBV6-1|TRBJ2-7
CASSDAFGSDYEQYF
TGTGCCAGCAGTGACGCCTTCGGGTCTGACTACGAGCAGTACTTC
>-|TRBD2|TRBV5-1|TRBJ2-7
CASSLASGRAYEQYF
TGCGCCAGCAGCTTGGCTAGCGGGAGGGCCTACGAGCAGTACTTC
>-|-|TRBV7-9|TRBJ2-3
CASRNSGDTQYF
TGTGCCAGCAGAAACTCGGGGGATACGCAGTATTTT
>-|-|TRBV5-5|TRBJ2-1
CASSFAPYNEQFF
TGTGCCAGCAGCTTCGCCCCATACAATGAGCAGTTCTTC
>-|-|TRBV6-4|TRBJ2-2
CASSAQGFTGELFF
TGTGCCAGCAGTGCACAGGGTTTCACCGGGGAGCTGTTTTTT
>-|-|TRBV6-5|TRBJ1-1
CASSYEGTEAFF
TGTGCCAGCAGTTATGAGGGGACTGAAGCTTTCTTT
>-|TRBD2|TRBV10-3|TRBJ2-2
CAISTSGGTGELFF
TGTGCCATCAGTACTAGCGGGGGAACCGGGGAGCTGTTTTTT
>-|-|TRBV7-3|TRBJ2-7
CASSLIPGAMHEQYF
TGTGCCAGCAGCTTAATTCCCGGGGCGATGCACGAGCAGTACTTC
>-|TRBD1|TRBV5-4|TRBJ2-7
CASSNPRGSSYEQYF
TGTGCCAGCAGCAACCCCAGGGGGAGCTCCTACGAGCAGTACTTC
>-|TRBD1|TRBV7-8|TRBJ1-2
CASSVYRGNYGYTF
TGTGCCAGCAGCGTTTACAGGGGTAACTATGGCTACACCTTC
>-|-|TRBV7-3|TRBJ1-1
CASSFGMNTEAFF
TGTGCCAGCAGCTTCGGCATGAACACTGAAGCTTTCTTT
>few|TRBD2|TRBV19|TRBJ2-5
CASSIDPPGLAGKTQYF
TGTGCCAGTAGTATAGATCCCCCCGGACTAGCGGGGAAGACCCAGTACTTC
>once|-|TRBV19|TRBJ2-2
CASSMMPGGELFF
TGTGCCAGTAGTATGATGCCGGGCGGGGAGCTGTTTTTT
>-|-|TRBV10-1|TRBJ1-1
CASSSGTPGQDEAFF
TGCGCCAGCAGTTCCGGGACACCCGGGCAGGATGAAGCTTTCTTT
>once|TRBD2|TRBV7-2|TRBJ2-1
CASRRTSGANEQFF
TGTGCCAGCAGACGGACTAGCGGGGCCAATGAGCAGTTCTTC
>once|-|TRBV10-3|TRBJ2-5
CAISGGSQETQYF
TGTGCCATCAGTGGGGGCTCCCAAGAGACCCAGTACTTC
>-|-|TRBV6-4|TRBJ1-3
CASKGLGNTIYF
TGTGCCAGCAAGGGTCTTGGAAACACCATATATTTT
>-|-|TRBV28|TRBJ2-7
CASSPGPTGGVTYEQYF
TGTGCCAGCAGTCCCGGCCCTACCGGGGGAGTTACCTACGAGCAGTACTTC
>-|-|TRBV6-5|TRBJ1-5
CASSRYSNQPQHF
TGTGCCAGCTCCAGGTATAGCAATCAGCCCCAGCATTTT
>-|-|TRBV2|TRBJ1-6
CASSQIYNSPLHF
TGTGCCAGCAGCCAGATCTATAATTCACCCCTCCACTTT
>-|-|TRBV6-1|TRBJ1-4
CASSETREKLFF
TGTGCCAGCAGTGAAACACGTGAAAAACTGTTTTTT
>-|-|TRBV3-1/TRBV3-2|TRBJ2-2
CASSFRWSRTGELFF
TGTGCCAGCAGCTTTAGGTGGAGTCGGACCGGGGAGCTGTTTTTT
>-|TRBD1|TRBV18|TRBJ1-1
CASSPGQGLNTEAFF
TGTGCCAGCTCACCGGGACAGGGATTGAACACTGAAGCTTTCTTT
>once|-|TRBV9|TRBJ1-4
CASSPSGRENEKLFF
TGTGCCAGCAGCCCGTCGGGACGCGAGAATGAAAAACTGTTTTTT
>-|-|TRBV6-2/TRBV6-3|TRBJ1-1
CASSYLNYGETEAFF
TGTGCCAGCAGTTACTTGAACTACGGAGAGACTGAAGCTTTCTTT
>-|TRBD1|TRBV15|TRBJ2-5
CATSRDRGLQETQYF
TGTGCCACCAGCCGGGACAGGGGGCTTCAAGAGACCCAGTACTTC
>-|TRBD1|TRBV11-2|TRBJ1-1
CAINPGTGLTEAFF
TGTGCCATCAACCCAGGGACAGGGCTCACTGAAGCTTTCTTT
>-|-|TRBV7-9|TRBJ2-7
CASSLETDYEQYF
TGTGCCAGCAGCTTAGAAACAGATTACGAGCAGTACTTC
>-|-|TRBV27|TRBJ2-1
CASSQFRSYNEQFF
TGTGCCAGCAGTCAATTCCGCTCCTACAATGAGCAGTTCTTC
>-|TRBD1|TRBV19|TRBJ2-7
CASRTGYSSYEQYF
TGTGCCAGCAGGACAGGGTACAGCTCCTACGAGCAGTACTTC
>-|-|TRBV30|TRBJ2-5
CAWSVGGQETQYF
TGTGCCTGGAGTGTTGGAGGGCAAGAGACCCAGTACTTC
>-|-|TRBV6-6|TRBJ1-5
CASTLYRGGLNQPQHF
TGTGCCAGCACCCTATATCGGGGGGGGTTAAATCAGCCCCAGCATTTT
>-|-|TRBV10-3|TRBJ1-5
CAISESPDNNQPQHF
TGTGCCATCAGTGAGTCCCCGGACAACAATCAGCCCCAGCATTTT
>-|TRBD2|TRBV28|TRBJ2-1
CASSPTLRLAGVRNEQFF
TGTGCCAGCAGTCCCACCCTACGACTAGCGGGAGTAAGAAATGAGCAGTTCTTC
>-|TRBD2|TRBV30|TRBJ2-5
CAWRQNSGRGETQYF
TGTGCCTGGAGACAGAATAGCGGGAGGGGAGAGACCCAGTACTTC
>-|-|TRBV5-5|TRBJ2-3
CASSLPARASTDTQYF
TGTGCCAGCAGCTTACCGGCGCGTGCTAGCACAGATACGCAGTATTTT
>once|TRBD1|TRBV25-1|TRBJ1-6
CASSDWTGDNSPLHF
TGTGCCAGCAGTGATTGGACAGGGGATAATTCACCCCTCCACTTT
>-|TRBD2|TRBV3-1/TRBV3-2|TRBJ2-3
CASSQGTSGGPRKGTDTQYF
TGTGCCAGCAGCCAAGGGACTAGCGGGGGGCCGAGGAAGGGCACAGATACGCAGTATTTT
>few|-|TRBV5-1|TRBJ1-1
CASSLGDSGRTEAFF
TGCGCCAGCAGCTTGGGGGATTCGGGGAGGACTGAAGCTTTCTTT
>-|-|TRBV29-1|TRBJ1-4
CSARARGSHNEKLFF
TGCAGCGCCCGGGCCCGGGGCAGCCATAATGAAAAACTGTTTTTT
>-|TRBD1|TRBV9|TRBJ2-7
CASSVGDRAHEQYF
TGTGCCAGCAGCGTAGGGGACAGGGCCCACGAGCAGTACTTC
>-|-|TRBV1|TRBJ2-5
CTSSQGFYGWETQYF
TGCACCAGCAGCCAAGGGTTTTACGGCTGGGAGACCCAGTACTTC
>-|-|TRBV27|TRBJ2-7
CARPWVSHEQYF
TGTGCGCGCCCGTGGGTCTCCCACGAGCAGTACTTC
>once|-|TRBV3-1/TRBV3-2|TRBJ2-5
CASSQGVHPTTQETQYF
TGTGCCAGCAGCCAAGGAGTCCACCCAACGACCCAAGAGACCCAGTACTTC
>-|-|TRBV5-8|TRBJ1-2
CASSLEGSDGYTF
TGTGCCAGCAGCTTGGAAGGGTCGGATGGCTACACCTTC
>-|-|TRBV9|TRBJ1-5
CASSVDPGSNQPQHF
TGTGCCAGCAGCGTAGATCCGGGCAGCAATCAGCCCCAGCATTTT
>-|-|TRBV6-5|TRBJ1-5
CASSSDPSRAQHF
TGTGCCAGCAGTTCCGACCCTAGTCGGGCCCAGCATTTT
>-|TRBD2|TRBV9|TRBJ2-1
CASSVRAGLAVYNEQFF
TGTGCCAGCAGCGTTAGGGCGGGACTAGCGGTATACAATGAGCAGTTCTTC
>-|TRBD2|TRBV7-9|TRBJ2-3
CASSPGLAGAADTQYF
TGTGCCAGCAGCCCGGGACTAGCGGGGGCCGCAGATACGCAGTATTTT
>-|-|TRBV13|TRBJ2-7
CASSPQGHSSYEQYF
TGTGCCAGCAGCCCCCAGGGACACTCCTCCTACGAGCAGTACTTC
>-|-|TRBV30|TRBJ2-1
CAWSVTNSGRGQFF
TGTGCCTGGAGTGTAACTAACTCCGGGAGAGGGCAGTTCTTC
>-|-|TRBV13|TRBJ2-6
CASSLVFGGHLSGANVLTF
TGTGCCAGCAGCTTAGTTTTTGGGGGACACCTATCTGGGGCCAACGTCCTGACTTTC